This entry lists 3 T cell receptor beta chains sequenced from one sample in a study of blood T cell repertoires in COVID-19. Sequencing used immunoSEQ multiplex PCR; TCRdb keeps in-frame clones, though not all of them. The table lists 100,000 to 150,000 clones, 85% to 90% of them singletons. Sequencing was performed on peripheral blood. Receptors were obtained from a man in his forties or fifties with acute or convalescent COVID-19.

The CDR3 sequence: CASSRRGLREGYEQYF. For the CDR3, the DNA is TGTGCCAGCAGTCGAAGGGGACTCAGGGAGGGATACGAGCAGTACTTC. The chain has TRBV21-1 and TRBJ2-7; the listed D gene, TRBD2, was not tested against the DNA. TRBV21-1 is a pseudogene. There are 16 residues in the CDR3.

The count of this clone is one. This chain joins TRBV6-6 and TRBJ2-5, with 7 bases matching TRBD1. V lost 6 bases and J lost 2; bases outside the gene matches: 3. The V gene's germline CDR1 is MNHNY and CDR2 SVGAGI (reference sequence). CDR3 length: 13 residues. The chain's CDR3 is CASSRQGQETQYF. The CDR3 coding sequence is TGTGCCAGCAGCCGACAGGGACAAGAGACCCAGTACTTC.

This clone appeared a few times. This chain uses TRBV5-1 with TRBJ2-7; D is ambiguous. The CDR3 loop spans 14 amino acids. Germline V gene sequence: CDR1 SGHRS, CDR2 YFSETQ. V dropped 7 bases and J dropped 0 bases, with 14 bases sitting between them. The CDR3 DNA is TGCGCCAGCGCCCACCCGGGTAGCTCCTACGAGCAGTACTTC. Protein sequence: CASAHPGSSYEQYF.